This TCR beta chain originates from a study of a mutant IDH1 vaccine in newly diagnosed glioma. Whole-study context: Patients arrived already treated with radiotherapy, temozolomide, or both, most having had both. Study results and caveats: Changes in top peripheral clonotypes did not appear linked to pseudoprogression.

Noted time point: baseline, week 1 (first vaccination visit). Treatment: pre-vaccination baseline after standard-of-care therapy. Germline V gives CDR1 DFQATT, CDR2 SNEGSKA (reference sequence). Trimming left V 0 bases short and J 7 bases short, with 4 bases between. CDR3 size: 11 residues. Sequencing was performed with immunoSEQ multiplex PCR; in TCRdb, only in-frame clones are kept and a portion is missing. The table lists roughly 70,000 clones, about 86% of them singletons. Of note for this clone: Its antigen is as yet unknown.

The receptor's source is a man aged 30 to 39 with glioma. Sequenced here: PBMCs, sampled from a glioma patient treated with radiotherapy, temozolomide or both. V gene TRBV20-1 combines with J gene TRBJ1-5; D gene uncertain. The CDR3 coding sequence is TGCAGTGCTAGAGATCAGCAGCCCCAGCATTTT. Residues: CSARDQQPQHF.